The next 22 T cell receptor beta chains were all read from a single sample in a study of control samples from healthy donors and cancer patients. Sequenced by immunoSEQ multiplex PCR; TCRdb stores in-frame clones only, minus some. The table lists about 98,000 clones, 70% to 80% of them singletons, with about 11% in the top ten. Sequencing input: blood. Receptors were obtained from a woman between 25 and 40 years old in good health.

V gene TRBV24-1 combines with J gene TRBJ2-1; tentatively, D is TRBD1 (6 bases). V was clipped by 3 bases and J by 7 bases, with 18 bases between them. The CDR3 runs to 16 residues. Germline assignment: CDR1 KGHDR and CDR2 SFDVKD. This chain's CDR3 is CATSDPDRPSGNEQFF. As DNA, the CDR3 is TGTGCCACCAGTGATCCTGACAGGCCCTCTGGAAATGAGCAGTTCTTC.

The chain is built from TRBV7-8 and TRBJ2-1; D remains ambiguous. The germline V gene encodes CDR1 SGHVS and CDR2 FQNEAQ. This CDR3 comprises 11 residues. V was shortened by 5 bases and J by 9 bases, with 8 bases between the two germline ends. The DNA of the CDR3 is TGTGCCAGCAGCCCCGCGCGTGAGCAGTTCTTC. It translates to CASSPAREQFF.

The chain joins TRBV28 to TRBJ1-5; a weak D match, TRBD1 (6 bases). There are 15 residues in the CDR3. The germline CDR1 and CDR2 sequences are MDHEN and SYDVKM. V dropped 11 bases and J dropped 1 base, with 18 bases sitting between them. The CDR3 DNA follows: TGTGCCGGGCAGGGGAGGGGCGCGAGCAATCAGCCCCAGCATTTT. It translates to CAGQGRGASNQPQHF. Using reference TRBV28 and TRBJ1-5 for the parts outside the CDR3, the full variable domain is DVKVTQSSRYLVKRTGEKVFLECVQDMDHENMFWYRQDPGLGLRLIYFSYDVKMKEKGDIPEGYSVSREKKERFSLILESASTNQTSMYLCAGQGRGASNQPQHFGDGTRLSIL.

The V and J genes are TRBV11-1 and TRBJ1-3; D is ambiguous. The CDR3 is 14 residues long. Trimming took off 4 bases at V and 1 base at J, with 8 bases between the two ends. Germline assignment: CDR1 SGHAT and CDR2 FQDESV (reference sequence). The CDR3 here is CASSSRYSGNTIYF. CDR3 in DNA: TGTGCCAGCAGCTCCAGATATTCTGGAAACACCATATATTTT.

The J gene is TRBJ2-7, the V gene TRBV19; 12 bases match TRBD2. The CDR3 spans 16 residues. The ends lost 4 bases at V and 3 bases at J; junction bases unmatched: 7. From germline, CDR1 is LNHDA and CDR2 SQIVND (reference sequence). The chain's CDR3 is CASSSRTSGDGYEQYF. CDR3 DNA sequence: TGTGCCAGTAGTAGCCGGACTAGCGGGGACGGCTACGAGCAGTACTTC.

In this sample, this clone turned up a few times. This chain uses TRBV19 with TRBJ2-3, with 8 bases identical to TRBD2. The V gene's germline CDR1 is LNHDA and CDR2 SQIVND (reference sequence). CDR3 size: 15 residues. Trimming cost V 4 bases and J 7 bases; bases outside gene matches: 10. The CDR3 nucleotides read TGTGCCAGTAGTAACATCGGGGGGGCCGGGAATACGCAGTATTTT. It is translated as CASSNIGGAGNTQYF.

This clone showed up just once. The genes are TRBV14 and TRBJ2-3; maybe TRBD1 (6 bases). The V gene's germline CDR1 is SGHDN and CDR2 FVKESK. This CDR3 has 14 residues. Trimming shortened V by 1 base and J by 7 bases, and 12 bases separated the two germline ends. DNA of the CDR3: TGTGCCAGCAGCCAAGTAACAGGGCGTCATACGCAGTATTTT. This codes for CASSQVTGRHTQYF.

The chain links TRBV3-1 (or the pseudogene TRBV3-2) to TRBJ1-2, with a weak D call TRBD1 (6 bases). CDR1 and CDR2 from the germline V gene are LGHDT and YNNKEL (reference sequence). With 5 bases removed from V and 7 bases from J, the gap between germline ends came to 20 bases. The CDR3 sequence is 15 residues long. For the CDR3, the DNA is TGTGCCAGCAGCTTCCTGGGAGGCAGGGGATTTGGCTACACCTTC. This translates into CASSFLGGRGFGYTF.

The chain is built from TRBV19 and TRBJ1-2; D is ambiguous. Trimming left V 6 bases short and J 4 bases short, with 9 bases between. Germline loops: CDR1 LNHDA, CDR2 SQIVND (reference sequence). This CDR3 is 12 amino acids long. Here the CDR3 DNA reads TGTGCCAGTAGCCCATCGGGCTATGGCTACACCTTC. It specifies CASSPSGYGYTF.

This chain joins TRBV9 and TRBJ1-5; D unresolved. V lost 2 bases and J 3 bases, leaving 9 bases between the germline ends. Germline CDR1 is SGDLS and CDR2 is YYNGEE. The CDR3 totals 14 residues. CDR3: CASSVGTDNQPQHF. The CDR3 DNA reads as TGTGCCAGCAGCGTTGGAACAGACAATCAGCCCCAGCATTTT. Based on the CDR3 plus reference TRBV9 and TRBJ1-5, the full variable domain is DSGVTQTPKHLITATGQRVTLRCSPRSGDLSVYWYQQSLDQGLQFLIQYYNGEERAKGNILERFSAQQFPDLHSELNLSSLELGDSALYFCASSVGTDNQPQHFGDGTRLSIL.

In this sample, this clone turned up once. The CDR3: CASSGKGQGAHGYTF. Written as DNA, the CDR3 is TGTGCCAGCAGCGGGAAAGGACAGGGGGCCCATGGCTACACCTTC. V gene TRBV7-6 combines with J gene TRBJ1-2; TRBD1 matches 11 bases. The J segment lost 6 bases and the V segment lost 5 bases, leaving 8 bases of the junction unmatched. The CDR3 is made up of 15 amino acids. Germline V gene data show CDR1 as SGHVS and CDR2 as FNYEAQ.

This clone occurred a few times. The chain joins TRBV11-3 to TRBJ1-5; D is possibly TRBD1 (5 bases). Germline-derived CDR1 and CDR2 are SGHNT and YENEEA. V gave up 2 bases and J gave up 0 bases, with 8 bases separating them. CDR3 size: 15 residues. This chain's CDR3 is CASSLRGYSNQPQHF. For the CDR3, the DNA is TGTGCCAGCAGCTTACGGGGCTATAGCAATCAGCCCCAGCATTTT.

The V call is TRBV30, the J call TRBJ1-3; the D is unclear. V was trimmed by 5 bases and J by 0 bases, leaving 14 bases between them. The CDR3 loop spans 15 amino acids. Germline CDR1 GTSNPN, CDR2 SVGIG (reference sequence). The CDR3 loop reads CAWARGGVSGNTIYF. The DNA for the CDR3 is TGTGCCTGGGCCCGCGGTGGGGTCTCTGGAAACACCATATATTTT.

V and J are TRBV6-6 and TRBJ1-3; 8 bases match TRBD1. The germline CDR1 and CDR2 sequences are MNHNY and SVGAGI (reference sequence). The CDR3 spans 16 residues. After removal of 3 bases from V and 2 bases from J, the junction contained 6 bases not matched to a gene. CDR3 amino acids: CASSYRTGTTGNTIYF. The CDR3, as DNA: TGTGCCAGCAGTTATAGGACAGGGACGACTGGAAACACCATATATTTT.

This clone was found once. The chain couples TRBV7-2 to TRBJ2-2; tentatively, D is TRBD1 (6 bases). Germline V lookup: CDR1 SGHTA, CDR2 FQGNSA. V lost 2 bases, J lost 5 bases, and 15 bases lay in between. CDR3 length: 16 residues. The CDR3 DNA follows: TGTGCCAGCAGCTTATCAGGGGCGGGTTTTACCGGGGAGCTGTTTTTT. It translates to CASSLSGAGFTGELFF.

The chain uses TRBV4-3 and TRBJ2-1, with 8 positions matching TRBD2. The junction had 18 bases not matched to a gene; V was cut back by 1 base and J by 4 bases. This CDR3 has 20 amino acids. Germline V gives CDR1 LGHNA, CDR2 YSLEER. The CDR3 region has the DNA TGCGCCAGCAGCCAAGCTGTCTCGATTCGCGGGGGGCGTCGTTACAATGAGCAGTTCTTC. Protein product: CASSQAVSIRGGRRYNEQFF.

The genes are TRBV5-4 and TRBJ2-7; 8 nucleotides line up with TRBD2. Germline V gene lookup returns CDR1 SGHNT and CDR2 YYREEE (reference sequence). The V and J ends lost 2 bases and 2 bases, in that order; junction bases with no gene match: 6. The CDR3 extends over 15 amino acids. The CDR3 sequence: CASSFGSGDTYEQYF. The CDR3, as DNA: TGTGCCAGCAGCTTTGGTAGCGGGGACACCTACGAGCAGTACTTC.

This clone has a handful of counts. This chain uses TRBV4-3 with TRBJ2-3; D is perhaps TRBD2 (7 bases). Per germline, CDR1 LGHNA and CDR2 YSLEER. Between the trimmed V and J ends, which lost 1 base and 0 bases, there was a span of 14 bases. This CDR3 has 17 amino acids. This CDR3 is CASSQVGAGASTDTQYF. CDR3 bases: TGCGCCAGCAGCCAAGTAGGGGCGGGGGCTAGCACAGATACGCAGTATTTT.

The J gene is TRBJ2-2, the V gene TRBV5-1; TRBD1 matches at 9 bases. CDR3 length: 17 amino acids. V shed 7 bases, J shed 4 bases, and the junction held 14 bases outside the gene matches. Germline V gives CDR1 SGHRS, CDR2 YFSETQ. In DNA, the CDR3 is TGCGCCAGCGTCTCCGGGACAGGGTTAAGTAGCACCGGGGAGCTGTTTTTT. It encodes CASVSGTGLSSTGELFF.

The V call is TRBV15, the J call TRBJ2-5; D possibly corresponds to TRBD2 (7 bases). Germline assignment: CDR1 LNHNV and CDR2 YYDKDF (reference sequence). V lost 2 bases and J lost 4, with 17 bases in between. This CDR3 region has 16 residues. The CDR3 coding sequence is TGTGCCACCAGCAGAACCTCGGGGGGCCGGTTAGAGACCCAGTACTTC. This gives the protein CATSRTSGGRLETQYF.

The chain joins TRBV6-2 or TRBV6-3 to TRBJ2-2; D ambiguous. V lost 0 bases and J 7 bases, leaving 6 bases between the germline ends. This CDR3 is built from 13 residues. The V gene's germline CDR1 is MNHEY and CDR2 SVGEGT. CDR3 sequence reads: CASSYSRVGELFF. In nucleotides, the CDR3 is TGTGCCAGCAGTTACTCGCGAGTCGGGGAGCTGTTTTTT.

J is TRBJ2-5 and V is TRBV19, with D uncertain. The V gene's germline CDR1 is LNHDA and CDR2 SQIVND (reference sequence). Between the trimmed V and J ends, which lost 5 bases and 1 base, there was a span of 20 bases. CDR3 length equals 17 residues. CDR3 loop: CASSPIKGTARQETQYF. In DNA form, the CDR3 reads TGTGCCAGTAGTCCGATCAAGGGTACAGCACGCCAAGAGACCCAGTACTTC.